This T cell receptor (beta chain) comes out of a study of early T cells in non-severe SARS-CoV-2 infection. The protocol attached unique molecular identifiers to individual cDNA molecules. TCRdb ran MiXCR on the 5' RACE reads and lists one entry per CDR3 protein. Counted here are some 61,000 distinct CDR3 sequences, roughly 8.8% occurring once; the ten biggest clones make up more than 20%. Looked up from germline, CDR1 is MNHEY and CDR2 is SVGAGI. The CDR3 loop spans 14 amino acids. Trimming stripped 6 bases from V and 10 bases from J, with 21 bases between. The TCR originated in an adult who was a healthcare worker with PCR-confirmed SARS-CoV-2 infection or an uninfected control (not recorded which). The chain has TRBV6-5 and TRBJ1-2; D not certain. The specimen was whole blood. DNA of the CDR3: TGTGCCAGCAGCCCCGGACTATTTAGTGGCACCTACACCTTC. Amino acids: CASSPGLFSGTYTF.